This T cell receptor beta chain stems from a study of T cell repertoires in cytomegalovirus infection (dated by TCRdb to between 2017 and 2020). For the wider study: Because public TCR beta signatures pointed to carriage of CMV infection together with the matching HLA type, the HLA type of each donor mattered for the analysis. The full study reports these points: Cumulative frequency of public TCR beta family members discriminated carriers of CMV infection plus the relevant HLA type in this cohort and an independent roughly 320-donor cohort. In the ex vivo response, HLA-C-restricted CMV-specific TCR beta clonotypes were dominant, and in two of eight donors the single most frequent clonotype came from this HLA-C-restricted group.

CDR1 and CDR2, looked up from the germline V gene (reference sequence), are LNHDA and SQIVND. The junction carries 10 bases between V and J, which are trimmed by 3 bases and 0 bases respectively. Counted from cysteine to phenylalanine, this CDR3 has 15 amino acids. Only the CDR3 portion is preserved as DNA: 45 bases, with reading frame beginning at the first base. Data came from an Illumina HiSeq 1500. The raw public data were reprocessed by TCRdb itself: fastp quality trimming at Q25, MiXCR clonotype calling, in-frame beta chains only. When rows share a CDR3 protein, they turn into one entry using the most common DNA and genes. The sample contains 150,000 to 200,000 distinct CDR3 sequences, about 15% of them found a single time. The ten largest clones capture 25% to 30% of the sample. The sample holds many counts of this clonotype. Its antigen remains undetermined. Qualities for individual bases were not recorded, and no much larger clone is one base off.

The sequence was collected from a human donor in good health (CMV status not recorded). Some clones in this sample may be carry-over from other donors' samples. Sequenced: PBMCs. The sequence links TRBV19 to TRBJ2-3; the D gene is perhaps TRBD2, from 5 matching bases. The CDR3 loop reads CASSIPRGSTDTQYF. The DNA is TGTGCCAGTAGTATCCCTCGGGGTAGCACAGATACGCAGTATTTT.